This T cell receptor beta chain was obtained from a study of T cell responses to AZD1222 COVID-19 vaccine. Points from the study as a whole: As reported, nearly half of all spike-specific TCRs target variant regions that are unmutated.

The CDR3 covers 14 residues. Germline V gene sequence: CDR1 SEHNR, CDR2 FQNEAQ (reference sequence). V gave up 5 bases and J gave up 0 bases, with 8 bases separating them. Profiled with immunoSEQ multiplex PCR; TCRdb holds only in-frame clones, not every one. Among approximately 100,000 clones listed, more than 75% were seen once. As regards this clone: Its antigen is still unknown.

This sequence originates from an adult in good health. The specimen comprised peripheral blood, sampled on day 0 of AZD1222 vaccination. V and J are TRBV7-9 and TRBJ1-3, with D uncertain. CDR3 protein: CASSLPASGNTIYF. CDR3 bases: TGTGCCAGCAGCCTTCCGGCCTCTGGAAACACCATATATTTT.